One and the same sample provided the 6 T cell receptor beta chains below, sequenced in a study of blood T cell repertoires in COVID-19. The method was immunoSEQ multiplex PCR; TCRdb's version includes in-frame clones alone and lacks a portion of them. This sample has more than 200,000 clones; under 85% occur once, and the top ten carry around 4.1%. Sequencing was carried out using peripheral blood. The receptors derive from a woman aged 40 to 49 with active or convalescent COVID-19.

This clone appeared a single time. This sequence joins TRBV6-5 and TRBJ1-2, with D possibly TRBD1 on 6 matching bases. The CDR3 consists of 14 residues. V lost 2 bases and J 4 bases, leaving 11 bases between the germline ends. Germline lookup yields CDR1 MNHEY and CDR2 SVGAGI. The DNA for the CDR3 is TGTGCCAGCAGTTACCTCCAGGGGTTCTATGGCTACACCTTC. Translated, it gives CASSYLQGFYGYTF.

V usage is TRBV30 and J usage is TRBJ2-3; D unclear. CDR1 is GTSNPN and CDR2 is SVGIG in the germline V gene (reference sequence). This CDR3 has 12 amino acids. V was trimmed by 3 bases and J by 6 bases, leaving 10 bases between them. CDR3: CAWSGSADTQYF. The CDR3 bases are TGTGCCTGGAGCGGGTCCGCGGATACGCAGTATTTT.

V is TRBV10-3 and J is TRBJ1-6, with D tentatively TRBD1 (6 bases). Trimming left V 6 bases short and J 10 bases short, with 22 bases between. Germline V gives CDR1 ENHRY, CDR2 SYGVKD. CDR3 length: 16 residues. The CDR3 loop is CAISPSTGKKESPLHF. CDR3 in DNA: TGTGCCATCAGCCCCTCAACAGGGAAGAAAGAGTCACCCCTCCACTTT.

The chain has TRBV5-6 and TRBJ1-4, with D unresolved. The germline V gene has CDR1 SGHDT and CDR2 YYEEEE. Trimming shortened V by 7 bases and J by 0 bases, and 7 bases separated the two germline ends. This CDR3 spans 13 amino acids. CDR3 sequence: CASGRTTNEKLFF. The DNA of the CDR3 is TGTGCCAGCGGTAGAACAACTAATGAAAAACTGTTTTTT. The whole variable domain, filled in from reference TRBV5-6 and TRBJ1-4, reads DAGVTQSPTHLIKTRGQQVTLRCSPKSGHDTVSWYQQALGQGPQFIFQYYEEEERQRGNFPDRFSGHQFPNYSSELNVNALLLGDSALYLCASGRTTNEKLFFGSGTQLSVL.

The chain has TRBV9 and TRBJ1-3; D possibly corresponds to TRBD1 (6 bases). Germline V gene sequence: CDR1 SGDLS, CDR2 YYNGEE. This CDR3 contains 15 residues. Deletions cut 0 bases from V and 3 bases from J, with 10 bases between. The CDR3 DNA sequence: TGTGCCAGCAGCGTAGATACAGGGAGTGGAAACACCATATATTTT. Translating gives CASSVDTGSGNTIYF.

This clone was observed a single time. This rearrangement joins TRBV2 to TRBJ1-5; 8 positions agree with TRBD1. Germline lookup yields CDR1 SNHLY and CDR2 FYNNEI. The V and J ends lost 4 bases and 6 bases, in that order; junction bases with no gene match: 8. This CDR3 spans 15 amino acids. The CDR3: CASSVAQGGGQPQHF. CDR3 nucleotides: TGTGCCAGCAGTGTAGCACAGGGGGGCGGTCAGCCCCAGCATTTT.